Each of the 30 T cell receptor beta chains below was sequenced from the same sample in a study of T cells after posttransplantation cyclophosphamide. Profiling relied on immunoSEQ multiplex PCR, and the TCRdb table lists in-frame clones only, not all of them. The top ten hold 2.5% to 3.5% of the sample, which has fewer than 20,000 clones, approximately 78% seen once. Control samples came 1 year after myeloablative marrow transplants with methotrexate plus calcineurin inhibitor. The specimen was PBMCs, collected 440 to 450 days after allogeneic stem cell transplant with calcineurin inhibitor and methotrexate. Receptor source: a male patient aged 25-45 years who received an allogeneic stem cell transplant from an unrelated donor, was CMV-positive, and had acute and chronic GVHD. Some T cells may be transferred from the graft donor.

This sequence joins TRBV28 and TRBJ2-5, with D unclear. From germline, CDR1 is MDHEN and CDR2 SYDVKM. The CDR3 length is 14 residues. Trimming shortened V by 4 bases and J by 0 bases, and 9 bases separated the two germline ends. CDR3 in DNA: TGTGCCAGCAGTTCCTACCCTTACCAAGAGACCCAGTACTTC. This translates into CASSSYPYQETQYF.

In this sample, this clone turned up once. V gene TRBV6-1 combines with J gene TRBJ2-1, with D possibly matching TRBD1 (6 bases). V gave up 4 bases and J gave up 8 bases, with 15 bases separating them. Germline CDR1 MNHNS, CDR2 SASEGT. This CDR3 region has 14 residues. The CDR3 here is CASSAITGLDEQFF. CDR3 nucleotide sequence: TGTGCCAGCAGTGCTATAACAGGGCTGGATGAGCAGTTCTTC.

J is TRBJ1-6 and V is TRBV7-9; 7 bases line up with TRBD1. This CDR3 region has 19 residues. Trimming at V came to 5 bases and at J to 0 bases, leaving 13 bases not matched to a gene. Looked up from germline, CDR1 is SEHNR and CDR2 is FQNEAQ (reference sequence). The CDR3 protein is CASSPREETGSSYNSPLHF. As DNA, the CDR3 is TGTGCCAGCAGCCCTAGAGAGGAGACAGGGAGCTCCTATAATTCACCCCTCCACTTT.

V usage is TRBV10-3 and J usage is TRBJ2-3, with 8 nucleotides matching TRBD1. Per the germline V gene, CDR1 is ENHRY and CDR2 is SYGVKD. The J segment lost 5 bases and the V segment lost 5 bases, leaving 9 bases of the junction unmatched. The CDR3 sequence is 15 residues long. CDR3 sequence (DNA): TGTGCCATCAGTTTTGGACAGGGCGATCAAGATACGCAGTATTTT. Protein product: CAISFGQGDQDTQYF.

The chain uses TRBV15 and TRBJ2-3; 11 positions agree with TRBD1. This CDR3 has 16 residues. Germline V gene data show CDR1 as LNHNV and CDR2 as YYDKDF (reference sequence). J was trimmed by 3 bases and V by 0 bases; bases with no gene match: 2. CDR3 protein: CATSREWDRGTDTQYF. The CDR3 DNA is TGTGCCACCAGCAGAGAATGGGACAGGGGGACAGATACGCAGTATTTT.

This clone was seen a handful of times. V gene TRBV6-6 combines with J gene TRBJ2-7; 7 bases line up with TRBD1. Looked up from germline, CDR1 is MNHNY and CDR2 is SVGAGI (reference sequence). The CDR3 runs to 14 residues. Trimming removed 10 bases from V and 0 bases from J; junction bases left unmatched: 9. The CDR3 bases are TGTGCCACCTGGGGGACAGCGAGCTCCTACGAGCAGTACTTC. Translating it yields CATWGTASSYEQYF.

This clone appeared once. The chain has TRBV6-5 and TRBJ1-1; TRBD1 might be the D (6 bases). V was shortened by 6 bases and J by 1 base, with 9 bases between the two germline ends. This CDR3 is built from 13 residues. Germline V gene sequence: CDR1 MNHEY, CDR2 SVGAGI. The CDR3 nucleotides are TGTGCCAGCAGGTTACAGGGGAACACTGAAGCTTTCTTT. Its translation: CASRLQGNTEAFF.

CDR3 protein: CASSFGGSRVPYEQYF. The CDR3 nucleotides read TGTGCCAGCAGCTTCGGGGGGAGTAGGGTTCCCTACGAGCAGTACTTC. The chain has TRBV7-2 and TRBJ2-7; 7 bases align to TRBD2. V lost 3 bases and J lost 2; bases outside the gene matches: 10. CDR1 SGHTA and CDR2 FQGNSA come from the germline V gene. The CDR3 runs 16 residues.

V and J are TRBV15 and TRBJ2-1; no definite D call. The CDR3 is 13 residues long. V dropped 0 bases and J dropped 6 bases, with 6 bases sitting between them. The germline gives CDR1 LNHNV, CDR2 YYDKDF (reference sequence). The CDR3 region is CATSRDPGNEQFF. The CDR3 DNA is TGTGCCACCAGCAGAGATCCAGGCAATGAGCAGTTCTTC.

V gene TRBV6-5 combines with J gene TRBJ2-7; 7 bases are a match to TRBD2. CDR3 size: 14 residues. J lost 2 bases, V lost 6 bases, and 7 bases had no gene match. Germline CDR1 and CDR2: MNHEY and SVGAGI. The CDR3 sequence is CASRGLVGPYEQYF. CDR3 in DNA: TGTGCCAGCAGAGGACTAGTGGGCCCCTACGAGCAGTACTTC.

The rearrangement joins TRBV7-6 to TRBJ2-3, with 9 bases fitting TRBD2. CDR1 and CDR2 from the germline V gene are SGHVS and FNYEAQ. The J segment lost 3 bases and the V segment lost 5 bases, leaving 6 bases of the junction unmatched. CDR3 size: 15 residues. CDR3 coding DNA: TGTGCCAGCAGCCCTCGCGGGGGGGGGACAGATACGCAGTATTTT. The encoded protein is CASSPRGGGTDTQYF.

The rearrangement joins TRBV5-6 to TRBJ1-3; 7 bases map to TRBD1. The CDR3 is made up of 14 amino acids. After removal of 3 bases from V and 5 bases from J, the junction contained 5 bases not matched to a gene. Germline values: CDR1 SGHDT, CDR2 YYEEEE. Here the CDR3 DNA reads TGTGCCAGCAGCTCCTCGACAGGGAGAAACACCATATATTTT. This translates into CASSSSTGRNTIYF.

The V gene is TRBV2, the J gene TRBJ1-6; 7 nucleotides agree with TRBD1. CDR1 is SNHLY and CDR2 is FYNNEI in the germline V gene. The CDR3 totals 14 residues. V was clipped by 5 bases and J by 3 bases; unmatched bases: 1. CDR3 residues: CASSRDSYNSPLHF. The CDR3, as DNA: TGTGCCAGCAGTCGGGACAGCTATAATTCACCCCTCCACTTT.

This clone appeared once. The J gene is TRBJ2-7, the V gene TRBV9; perhaps TRBD2 as D (5 bases). CDR1 and CDR2 from the germline V gene are SGDLS and YYNGEE. V was cut by 3 bases and J by 5 bases, with 12 bases left in between. The CDR3 has 13 amino acids. CDR3 loop: CASSDASGDEQYF. CDR3 DNA: TGTGCCAGCAGCGATGCCAGCGGCGACGAGCAGTACTTC. The full variable domain, completed using reference TRBV9 and TRBJ2-7, is DSGVTQTPKHLITATGQRVTLRCSPRSGDLSVYWYQQSLDQGLQFLIQYYNGEERAKGNILERFSAQQFPDLHSELNLSSLELGDSALYFCASSDASGDEQYFGPGTRLTVT.

The chain recombines TRBV7-9 with TRBJ2-2; 9 bases align to TRBD2. Germline trimming cut 5 bases from V and 3 bases from J; bases unmatched to any gene: 10. The CDR3 is 17 residues long. Germline V gives CDR1 SEHNR, CDR2 FQNEAQ (reference sequence). The CDR3 DNA reads TGTGCCAGCAGCCCAACCCCCGGGACTAGCTACACCGGGGAGCTGTTTTTT. Amino acids: CASSPTPGTSYTGELFF.

V usage is TRBV9 and J usage is TRBJ1-5, with D perhaps TRBD1 (6 bases). V was shortened by 5 bases and J by 7 bases, with 10 bases between the two germline ends. The CDR3 spans 12 residues. Germline assignment: CDR1 SGDLS and CDR2 YYNGEE. The CDR3 sequence: CASSSGEQPQHF. CDR3 DNA: TGTGCCAGCAGTTCAGGGGAACAGCCCCAGCATTTT.

The gene calls are TRBV5-4 and TRBJ1-1; TRBD1 matches at 7 bases. V lost 4 bases to trimming and J lost 2 bases; unmatched junction nucleotides: 5. Germline V gives CDR1 SGHNT, CDR2 YYREEE (reference sequence). CDR3 length: 14 residues. CDR3 in amino acids: CASSPGTANTEAFF. CDR3 bases: TGTGCCAGCAGCCCTGGGACAGCAAACACTGAAGCTTTCTTT.

The V gene is TRBV7-9, the J gene TRBJ2-1; 8 nucleotides align to TRBD1. V was clipped by 2 bases and J by 5 bases; unmatched bases: 2. The germline V gene encodes CDR1 SEHNR and CDR2 FQNEAQ (reference sequence). This CDR3 region has 14 residues. For the CDR3, the DNA is TGTGCCAGCAGCTTAACGACAGGGGACAATGAGCAGTTCTTC. Translated: CASSLTTGDNEQFF.

For the CDR3, the DNA is TGTGCCAGCAGGGGAATCGGAGGGAGGGGGAATGAGCAGTTCTTC. Its translation: CASRGIGGRGNEQFF. The V and J genes are TRBV11-2 and TRBJ2-1; a weak D match, TRBD2 (7 bases). The V end was cut by 6 bases, the J end by 7 bases, with 19 bases between. The CDR3 has 15 residues. Germline-derived CDR1 and CDR2 are SGHAT and FQNNGV.

The chain couples TRBV9 to TRBJ2-1; 8 nucleotides line up with TRBD1. Germline V gene data show CDR1 as SGDLS and CDR2 as YYNGEE. V dropped 2 bases and J dropped 3; count of bases not matched to a gene: 4. The CDR3 length is 15 residues. CDR3 sequence reads: CASSVGQGNYNEQFF. In DNA, the CDR3 is TGTGCCAGCAGCGTCGGACAGGGTAACTACAATGAGCAGTTCTTC.

The chain links TRBV6-5 to TRBJ1-1, with TRBD1 as a possible D gene (5 bases). CDR3 length: 12 amino acids. Trimming left V 8 bases short and J 5 bases short, with 12 bases between. Germline V gives CDR1 MNHEY, CDR2 SVGAGI. This chain's CDR3 is CASWGGKTEAFF. CDR3 sequence (DNA): TGTGCCAGCTGGGGGGGAAAGACTGAAGCTTTCTTT.

The gene calls are TRBV7-2 and TRBJ1-5; no clear D gene. The V and J ends lost 5 bases and 4 bases respectively, with 18 bases between them. Germline V gene data show CDR1 as SGHTA and CDR2 as FQGNSA. There are 16 residues in the CDR3. DNA of the CDR3: TGTGCCAGCAGCCGTATTGCACAGCTGAGTAATCAGCCCCAGCATTTT. It specifies CASSRIAQLSNQPQHF.

The rearrangement uses TRBV7-9 and TRBJ1-2; 7 bases are shared with TRBD1. This CDR3 comprises 15 residues. Germline V gene lookup returns CDR1 SEHNR and CDR2 FQNEAQ (reference sequence). V was clipped by 3 bases and J by 4 bases; unmatched bases: 8. CDR3 sequence reads: CASSLPSTGAYGYTF. The CDR3 DNA follows: TGTGCCAGCAGCTTGCCCTCCACAGGGGCCTATGGCTACACCTTC. Full variable domain (rest looked up from reference TRBV7-9 and TRBJ1-2): DTGVSQNPRHKITKRGQNVTFRCDPISEHNRLYWYRQTLGQGPEFLTYFQNEAQLEKSRLLSDRFSAERPKGSFSTLEIQRTEQGDSAMYLCASSLPSTGAYGYTFGSGTRLTVV.

This chain uses TRBV11-2 with TRBJ1-1; 7 nucleotides line up with TRBD1. CDR1 is SGHAT, CDR2 FQNNGV, per germline. This CDR3 contains 17 residues. J gave up 1 base and V 5 bases, and 13 bases lay outside the gene matches. DNA for the CDR3: TGTGCCAGCAGCCCGTACGGTACAGGGGCAACGAACACTGAAGCTTTCTTT. Translating it yields CASSPYGTGATNTEAFF.

This sequence joins TRBV28 and TRBJ2-1, with TRBD2 matching over 12 bases. V was clipped by 5 bases and J by 7 bases; unmatched bases: 6. The CDR3 totals 15 residues. Germline V gene lookup returns CDR1 MDHEN and CDR2 SYDVKM. CDR3 DNA: TGTGCCAGCAGTGGCCGGACTAGCGGGAAGAATGAGCAGTTCTTC. Protein sequence: CASSGRTSGKNEQFF.

The chain combines TRBV27 with TRBJ1-5; a possible D gene is TRBD1 (5 bases). Germline CDR1 MNHEY, CDR2 SMNVEV (reference sequence). V lost 5 bases and J 3 bases, leaving 8 bases between the germline ends. The CDR3 is 13 residues long. The CDR3 protein is CASSRGLNQPQHF. CDR3 coding DNA: TGTGCCAGCAGTAGGGGCCTCAATCAGCCCCAGCATTTT.

J is TRBJ2-5 and V is TRBV9; TRBD2 aligns across 9 bases. The V gene's germline CDR1 is SGDLS and CDR2 YYNGEE. J was trimmed by 4 bases and V by 4 bases; bases with no gene match: 14. This CDR3 has 17 amino acids. CDR3 sequence: CASSPRPGVRGGETQYF. In DNA form, the CDR3 reads TGTGCCAGCAGCCCCCGACCTGGGGTGCGGGGGGGAGAGACCCAGTACTTC.

The chain uses TRBV27 and TRBJ1-1, with TRBD1 matching over 9 bases. V trimming: 2 bases; J trimming: 1 base; junction bases outside the gene matches: 11. Germline V lookup: CDR1 MNHEY, CDR2 SMNVEV (reference sequence). The CDR3 runs 18 residues. The CDR3 coding sequence is TGTGCCAGCAGTTTACTGGACAGGGGACCTCAAACGAACACTGAAGCTTTCTTT. Translated: CASSLLDRGPQTNTEAFF.

The V and J genes are TRBV11-3 and TRBJ1-1, with TRBD1 identical over 7 bases. The CDR3 is made up of 13 amino acids. J lost 6 bases, V lost 5 bases, and 6 bases had no gene match. Germline V gene sequence: CDR1 SGHNT, CDR2 YENEEA. The CDR3: CASSPGGRAEAFF. The CDR3 DNA reads TGTGCCAGCAGCCCAGGGGGGCGGGCTGAAGCTTTCTTT.

This clone was seen once. The rearrangement joins TRBV27 to TRBJ1-1, with 10 bases fitting TRBD1. This CDR3 spans 15 amino acids. Germline CDR1 is MNHEY and CDR2 is SMNVEV (reference sequence). The V and J ends lost 7 bases and 7 bases, in that order; junction bases with no gene match: 12. CDR3 in amino acids: CASTPMTGGSGEAFF. The CDR3 DNA follows: TGTGCCAGCACCCCCATGACAGGGGGCTCTGGTGAAGCTTTCTTT.